These 14 T cell receptor beta chains originate from one sample sequenced in a study of radiation and T cells in renal cell carcinoma. This table comes from immunoSEQ multiplex PCR, and its TCRdb copy is limited to in-frame clones, with some not included. The sample consists of tens of thousands of clones, 86% of them appearing once. Documented time point: blood 2 weeks post-SBRT. Treatment given: 15 Gy SBRT to primary tumor, nephrectomy 4 weeks later. Sequenced material: blood, taken from a patient whose treatment included radiotherapy and nephrectomy. All receptors come from a woman aged 45-60 years with renal cell carcinoma.

The chain combines TRBV7-9 with TRBJ1-1; D not certain. Deletions cut 0 bases from V and 11 bases from J, with 7 bases between. Germline-derived CDR1 and CDR2 are SEHNR and FQNEAQ (reference sequence). The CDR3 has 11 amino acids. CDR3: CASSLASDAFF. Written as DNA, the CDR3 is TGTGCCAGCAGCTTAGCATCCGATGCTTTCTTT.

This clone has just one count. CDR3 DNA sequence: TGTGCCAGCAGTCCGGACAAAGAAGAGCAGTACTTC. Protein sequence: CASSPDKEEQYF. The chain uses TRBV6-6 and TRBJ2-7; D might be TRBD1 (5 bases). The CDR3 loop spans 12 amino acids. The germline V and J ends were trimmed by 5 bases and 7 bases, with 12 bases remaining between them. Germline CDR1 reads MNHNY; CDR2 reads SVGAGI (reference sequence).

The chain is built from TRBV15 and TRBJ2-3, with 7 nucleotides matching TRBD1. This CDR3 is built from 16 residues. Trimming removed 1 base from V and 2 bases from J; junction bases left unmatched: 6. Germline-derived CDR1 and CDR2 are LNHNV and YYDKDF (reference sequence). CDR3 nucleotides: TGTGCCACCAGCAGAGGAAACAGGGGAAACACAGATACGCAGTATTTT. It codes for CATSRGNRGNTDTQYF.

The V call is TRBV5-1, the J call TRBJ2-4; the match to TRBD1 covers 8 bases. The CDR3 covers 14 residues. After removal of 3 bases from V and 6 bases from J, the junction contained 5 bases not matched to a gene. The germline V gene encodes CDR1 SGHRS and CDR2 YFSETQ. In DNA form, the CDR3 reads TGCGCCAGCAGCTCAGGGGGCGCGGGAAACATTCAGTACTTC. Its translation is CASSSGGAGNIQYF.

This clone occurred once. In this CDR3 the conserved last residue, phenylalanine or tryptophan, is missing, so a read error is likely. The rearrangement links TRBV5-1 to TRBJ1-1; D is unclear. V was pared by 0 bases and J by 1 base, with 7 bases between. This CDR3 comprises 14 residues. Germline V gene data show CDR1 as SGHRS and CDR2 as YFSETQ. The chain's CDR3 is CASSLVRENTEAFL. DNA of the CDR3: TGCGCCAGCAGCTTGGTAAGGGAGAACACTGAAGCTTTCCTT.

The chain recombines TRBV7-2 with TRBJ2-3; D is unresolved. The ends were cut back, 6 bases at V and 0 bases at J, with 4 bases in the middle. CDR3 size: 12 residues. Germline CDR1 and CDR2: SGHTA and FQGNSA. The CDR3 reads CASRTSTDTQYF. The CDR3 DNA sequence: TGTGCCAGCAGGACAAGCACAGATACGCAGTATTTT.

The chain links TRBV29-1 to TRBJ2-7; 16 positions match TRBD2. Germline CDR1 SQVTM, CDR2 ANQGSEA. J lost 2 bases, V lost 4 bases, and 8 bases had no gene match. This CDR3 is 17 amino acids long. The CDR3 region has the DNA TGCAGCGTTGCGGCCCCCGGGACTAGCGGGAGGGCCTACGAGCAGTACTTC. Encoded protein: CSVAAPGTSGRAYEQYF.

The rearrangement uses TRBV21-1 and TRBJ1-6. TRBV21-1 is listed as a pseudogene. The CDR3 covers 16 residues. In DNA, the CDR3 is TGTGCCAGCAGCAAAAGGGGGGGACGTAGTAATTCACCCCTCCACTTT. Its translation is CASSKRGGRSNSPLHF.

The V gene is TRBV6-5, the J gene TRBJ1-2; D not resolved. Germline values: CDR1 MNHEY, CDR2 SVGAGI. V gave up 6 bases and J gave up 2 bases, with 10 bases separating them. This CDR3 has 13 amino acids. This CDR3 reads CASSQDSNYGYTF. CDR3 sequence (DNA): TGTGCCAGCAGCCAGGACTCAAACTATGGCTACACCTTC.

This clone was picked up a small number of times. The genes are TRBV28 and TRBJ1-5; TRBD1 aligns across 7 bases. CDR1 is MDHEN, CDR2 SYDVKM, per germline. The CDR3 loop spans 15 amino acids. The junction had 3 bases not matched to a gene; V was cut back by 4 bases and J by 0 bases. CDR3 sequence (DNA): TGTGCCAGCAGTTCAGGGGGGCTTAGCAATCAGCCCCAGCATTTT. This gives the protein CASSSGGLSNQPQHF. Full variable domain (remainder filled in from reference TRBV28 and TRBJ1-5): DVKVTQSSRYLVKRTGEKVFLECVQDMDHENMFWYRQDPGLGLRLIYFSYDVKMKEKGDIPEGYSVSREKKERFSLILESASTNQTSMYLCASSSGGLSNQPQHFGDGTRLSIL.

The chain carries TRBV2 and TRBJ1-2, with a possible D match to TRBD1 (5 bases). In germline, CDR1 is SNHLY, CDR2 FYNNEI. V lost 7 bases to trimming and J lost 8 bases, with 17 bases between them. The CDR3 is made up of 13 amino acids. The CDR3 reads CASKQTGGRGYTF. CDR3 coding DNA: TGTGCCAGCAAACAGACTGGGGGACGCGGCTACACCTTC.

V usage is TRBV30 and J usage is TRBJ2-7; D possibly corresponds to TRBD1 (5 bases). The germline V and J ends were trimmed by 5 bases and 2 bases, with 7 bases remaining between them. This CDR3 is 11 amino acids long. Germline V gives CDR1 GTSNPN, CDR2 SVGIG (reference sequence). The chain's CDR3 is CAWDRAYEQYF. The CDR3 coding sequence is TGTGCCTGGGACAGAGCCTACGAGCAGTACTTC. Drawing the rest from reference TRBV30 and TRBJ2-7, the complete variable domain is SQTIHQWPATLVQPVGSPLSLECTVEGTSNPNLYWYRQAAGRGLQLLFYSVGIGQISSEVPQNLSASRPQDRQFILSSKKLLLSDSGFYLCAWDRAYEQYFGPGTRLTVT.

This chain uses TRBV18 with TRBJ1-5; D uncertain. Germline-derived CDR1 and CDR2 are KGHSH and LQKENI. The CDR3 covers 16 residues. Trimming removed 3 bases from V and 1 base from J, with 13 bases in between. CDR3 residues: CASSPENTGSNQPQHF. The CDR3 DNA reads as TGTGCCAGCTCACCCGAAAACACTGGGAGCAATCAGCCCCAGCATTTT.

The chain recombines TRBV18 with TRBJ2-1; D gene ambiguous. The CDR3 spans 15 residues. CDR1 and CDR2 (germline): KGHSH, LQKENI. Trimming left V 1 base short and J 1 base short, with 8 bases between. CDR3 sequence reads: CASSPRVVSYNEQFF. Here the CDR3 DNA reads TGTGCCAGCTCACCACGCGTTGTGTCCTACAATGAGCAGTTCTTC.